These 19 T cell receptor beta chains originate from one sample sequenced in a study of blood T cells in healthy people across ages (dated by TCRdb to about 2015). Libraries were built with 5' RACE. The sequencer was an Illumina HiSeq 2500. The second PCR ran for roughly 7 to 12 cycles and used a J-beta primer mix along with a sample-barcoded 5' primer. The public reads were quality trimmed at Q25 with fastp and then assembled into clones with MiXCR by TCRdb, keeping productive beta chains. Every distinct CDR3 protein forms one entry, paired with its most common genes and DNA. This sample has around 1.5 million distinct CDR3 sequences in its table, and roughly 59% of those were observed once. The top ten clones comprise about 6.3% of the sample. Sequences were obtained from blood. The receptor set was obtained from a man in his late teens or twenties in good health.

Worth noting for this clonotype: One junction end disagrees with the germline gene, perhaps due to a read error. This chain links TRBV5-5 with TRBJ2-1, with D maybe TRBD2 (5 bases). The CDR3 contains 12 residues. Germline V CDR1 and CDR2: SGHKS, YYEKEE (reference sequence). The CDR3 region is CASLASYDEQFF. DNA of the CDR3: TGTGCCAGCCTAGCCTCCTACGATGAGCAGTTCTTC.

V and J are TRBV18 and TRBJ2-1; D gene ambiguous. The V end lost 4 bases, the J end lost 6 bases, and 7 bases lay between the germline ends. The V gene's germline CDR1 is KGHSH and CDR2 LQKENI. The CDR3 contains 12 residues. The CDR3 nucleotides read TGTGCCAGCTCACTCCAACTCAATGAGCAGTTCTTC. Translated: CASSLQLNEQFF.

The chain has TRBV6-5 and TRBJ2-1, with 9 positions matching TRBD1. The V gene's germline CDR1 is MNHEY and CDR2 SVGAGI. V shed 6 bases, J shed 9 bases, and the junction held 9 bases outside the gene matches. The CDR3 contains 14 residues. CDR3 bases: TGTGCCAGCAGAACAGGGACAGGGACGGCTGAGCAGTTCTTC. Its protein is CASRTGTGTAEQFF.

The CDR3: CSVDRVGGQYF. The CDR3 DNA reads TGCAGCGTGGACAGGGTAGGCGGGCAGTACTTC. The V gene is TRBV29-1, the J gene TRBJ2-5; TRBD1 aligns across 8 bases. V lost 6 bases to trimming and J lost 11 bases; unmatched junction nucleotides: 8. CDR3 length equals 11 residues. From germline, CDR1 is SQVTM and CDR2 ANQGSEA.

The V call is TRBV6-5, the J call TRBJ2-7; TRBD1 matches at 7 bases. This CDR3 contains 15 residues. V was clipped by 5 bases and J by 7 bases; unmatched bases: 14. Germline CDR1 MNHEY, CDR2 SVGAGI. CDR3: CASSPRQGTYNEQYF. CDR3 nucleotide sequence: TGTGCCAGCAGTCCACGACAGGGAACCTACAATGAGCAGTACTTC.

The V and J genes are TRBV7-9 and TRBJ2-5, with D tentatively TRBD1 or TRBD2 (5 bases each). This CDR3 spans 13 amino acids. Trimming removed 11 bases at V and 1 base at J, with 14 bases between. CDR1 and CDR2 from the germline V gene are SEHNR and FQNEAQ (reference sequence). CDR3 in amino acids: CACKSGAQETQYF. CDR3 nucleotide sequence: TGTGCCTGCAAATCCGGGGCCCAAGAGACCCAGTACTTC.

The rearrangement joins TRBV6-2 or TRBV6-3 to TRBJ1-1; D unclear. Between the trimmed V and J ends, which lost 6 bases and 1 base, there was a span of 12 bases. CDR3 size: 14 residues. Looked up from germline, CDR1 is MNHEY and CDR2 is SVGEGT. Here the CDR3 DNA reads TGTGCCAGCAGCCCCGTGCGGGAGAACACTGAAGCTTTCTTT. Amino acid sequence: CASSPVRENTEAFF.

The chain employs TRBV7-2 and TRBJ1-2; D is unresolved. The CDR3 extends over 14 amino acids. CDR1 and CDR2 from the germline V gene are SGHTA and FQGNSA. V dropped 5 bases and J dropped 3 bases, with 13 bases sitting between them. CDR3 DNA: TGTGCCAGCAGCCCCCGAGGTGAGGACTATGGCTACACCTTC. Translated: CASSPRGEDYGYTF.

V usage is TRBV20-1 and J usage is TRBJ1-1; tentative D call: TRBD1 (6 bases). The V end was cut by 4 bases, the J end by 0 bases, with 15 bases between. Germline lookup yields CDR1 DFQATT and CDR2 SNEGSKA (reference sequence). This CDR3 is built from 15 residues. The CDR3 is CSATPLKGVNTEAFF. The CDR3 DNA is TGCAGTGCTACCCCCCTTAAGGGGGTGAACACTGAAGCTTTCTTT.

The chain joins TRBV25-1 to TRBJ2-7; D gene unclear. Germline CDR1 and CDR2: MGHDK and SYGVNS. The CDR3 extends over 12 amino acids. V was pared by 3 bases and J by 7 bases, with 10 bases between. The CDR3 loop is CASSEHGLEQYF. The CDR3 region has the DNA TGTGCCAGCAGTGAGCACGGTTTAGAGCAGTACTTC.

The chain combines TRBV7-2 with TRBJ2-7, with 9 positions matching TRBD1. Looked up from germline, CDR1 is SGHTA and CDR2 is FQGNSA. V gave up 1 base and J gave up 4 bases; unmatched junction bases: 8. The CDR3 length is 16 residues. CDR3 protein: CASSLVAPGQGYEQYF. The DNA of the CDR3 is TGTGCCAGCAGCTTAGTCGCCCCAGGACAGGGGTACGAGCAGTACTTC.

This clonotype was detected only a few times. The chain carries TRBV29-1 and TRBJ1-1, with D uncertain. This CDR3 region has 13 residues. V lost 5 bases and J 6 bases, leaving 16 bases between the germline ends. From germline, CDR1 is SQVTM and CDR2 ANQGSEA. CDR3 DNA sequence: TGCAGCGTTTTTAAAGCGCTGGCCGCTGAAGCTTTCTTT. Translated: CSVFKALAAEAFF.

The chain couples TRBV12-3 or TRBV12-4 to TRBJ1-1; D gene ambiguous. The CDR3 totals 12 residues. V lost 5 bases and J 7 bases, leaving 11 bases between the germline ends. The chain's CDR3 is CASSTTSGEAFF. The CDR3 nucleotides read TGTGCCAGCAGTACCACAAGTGGTGAAGCTTTCTTT.

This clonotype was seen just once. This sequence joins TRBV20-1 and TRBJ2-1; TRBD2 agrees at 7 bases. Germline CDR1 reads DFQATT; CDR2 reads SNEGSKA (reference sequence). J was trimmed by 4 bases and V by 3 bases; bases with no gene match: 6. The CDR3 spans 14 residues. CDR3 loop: CSASSAGLYNEQFF. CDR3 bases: TGCAGTGCTAGTTCAGCGGGGCTATACAATGAGCAGTTCTTC.

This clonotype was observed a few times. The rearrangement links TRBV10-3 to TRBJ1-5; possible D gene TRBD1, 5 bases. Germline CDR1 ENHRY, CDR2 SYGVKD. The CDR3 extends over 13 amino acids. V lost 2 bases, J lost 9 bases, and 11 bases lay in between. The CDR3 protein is CAISERGGGPQHF. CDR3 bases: TGTGCCATCAGTGAGAGGGGTGGAGGGCCCCAGCATTTT.

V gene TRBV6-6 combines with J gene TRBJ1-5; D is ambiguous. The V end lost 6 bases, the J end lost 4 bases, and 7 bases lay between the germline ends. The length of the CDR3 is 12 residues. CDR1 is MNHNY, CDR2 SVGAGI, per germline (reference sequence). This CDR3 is CASSHHNQPQHF. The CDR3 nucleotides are TGTGCCAGCAGCCATCATAATCAGCCCCAGCATTTT.

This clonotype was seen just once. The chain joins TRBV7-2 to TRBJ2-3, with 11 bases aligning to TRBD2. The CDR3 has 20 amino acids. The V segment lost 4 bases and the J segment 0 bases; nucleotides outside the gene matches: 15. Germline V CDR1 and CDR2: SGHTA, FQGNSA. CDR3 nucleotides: TGTGCCAGCAGCTCCAGGACTAGCGGGCGCTCAAAACAAAGCACAGATACGCAGTATTTT. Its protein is CASSSRTSGRSKQSTDTQYF. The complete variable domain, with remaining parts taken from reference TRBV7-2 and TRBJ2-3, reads GAGVSQSPSNKVTEKGKDVELRCDPISGHTALYWYRQSLGQGLEFLIYFQGNSAPDKSGLPSDRFSAERTGGSVSTLTIQRTQQEDSAVYLCASSSRTSGRSKQSTDTQYFGPGTRLTVL.

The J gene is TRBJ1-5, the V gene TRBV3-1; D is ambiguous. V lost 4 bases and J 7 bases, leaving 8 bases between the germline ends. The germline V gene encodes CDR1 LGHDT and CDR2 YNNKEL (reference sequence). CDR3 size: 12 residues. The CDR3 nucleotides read TGTGCCAGCAGCCTAAACAACCAGCCCCAGCATTTT. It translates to CASSLNNQPQHF. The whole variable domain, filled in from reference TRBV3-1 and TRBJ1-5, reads DTAVSQTPKYLVTQMGNDKSIKCEQNLGHDTMYWYKQDSKKFLKIMFSYNNKELIINETVPNRFSPKSPDKAHLNLHINSLELGDSAVYFCASSLNNQPQHFGDGTRLSIL.

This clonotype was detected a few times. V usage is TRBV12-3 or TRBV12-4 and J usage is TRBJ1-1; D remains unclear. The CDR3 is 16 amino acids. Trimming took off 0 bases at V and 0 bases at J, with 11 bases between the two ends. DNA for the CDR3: TGTGCCAGCAGTTTAGCCTTAGAGGTCATGAACACTGAAGCTTTCTTT. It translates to CASSLALEVMNTEAFF.